The source of this T cell receptor beta chain is a study of T cells in Graves' hyperthyroidism and ophthalmopathy. Amplification of TCR beta CDR3 regions used RNA as the template. In the first-round RT-PCR of the TCR CDR3, the HTBI primer set was used. Via MiXCR, TCRdb re-called the multiplex PCR reads, giving one row per CDR3 protein. The data show some 570,000 distinct CDR3 sequences, with 14% seen just once and around 7% held by the top ten. Study results and limitations: In blood, most of the thyroid clonotypes expanded above 0.001 were also present. Before onset, ophthalmopathy was predicted by the model a median about 6.2 months earlier.

This CDR3 region has 15 residues. Germline CDR1 reads SNHLY; CDR2 reads FYNNEI. Trimming at V came to 1 base and at J to 0 bases, leaving 2 bases not matched to a gene. The diagnoses drew upon clinical symptoms, serum thyroxine and TRAb, thyroid ultrasound and orbital computed tomography. In its sample, this clonotype was seen many times. What it recognizes is unknown. V usage is TRBV2 and J usage is TRBJ2-7, with 8 positions matching TRBD2. What was sequenced was blood. The sequence was collected from a woman aged 18-30 years with Graves' ophthalmopathy. DNA for the CDR3: TGTGCCAGCAGTGAAGTAAGCGGGAGCTCCTACGAGCAGTACTTC. It specifies CASSEVSGSSYEQYF.